This T cell receptor (beta chain) emerged from a study of post-analysis software for immune sequencing data. General study points: Significantly lower normalized Chao1 diversity was seen in multiple sclerosis patients than in controls.

Trimming took 2 bases from V and 4 from J, leaving 11 bases between them. The length of the CDR3 is 13 residues. Germline CDR1 reads GTSNPN; CDR2 reads SVGIG (reference sequence). Prepared TCR beta cDNA libraries contained unique molecular identifiers. Each CDR3 protein is one row after TCRdb ran MiXCR on the PCR reads. The top ten clones hold under 30% of a sample with roughly 160,000 distinct CDR3 sequences, approximately 35% of them seen once. Points on this clonotype: Its specificity is unknown.

The V gene is TRBV30, the J gene TRBJ1-2, with D unresolved. The receptor's source is a girl between 5 and 17 years old with multiple sclerosis. Sequenced here: blood, sampled after autologous hematopoietic stem cell transplantation. The CDR3 loop is CAWSREKLYGYTF. CDR3 bases: TGTGCCTGGAGTCGGGAGAAGCTCTATGGCTACACCTTC.